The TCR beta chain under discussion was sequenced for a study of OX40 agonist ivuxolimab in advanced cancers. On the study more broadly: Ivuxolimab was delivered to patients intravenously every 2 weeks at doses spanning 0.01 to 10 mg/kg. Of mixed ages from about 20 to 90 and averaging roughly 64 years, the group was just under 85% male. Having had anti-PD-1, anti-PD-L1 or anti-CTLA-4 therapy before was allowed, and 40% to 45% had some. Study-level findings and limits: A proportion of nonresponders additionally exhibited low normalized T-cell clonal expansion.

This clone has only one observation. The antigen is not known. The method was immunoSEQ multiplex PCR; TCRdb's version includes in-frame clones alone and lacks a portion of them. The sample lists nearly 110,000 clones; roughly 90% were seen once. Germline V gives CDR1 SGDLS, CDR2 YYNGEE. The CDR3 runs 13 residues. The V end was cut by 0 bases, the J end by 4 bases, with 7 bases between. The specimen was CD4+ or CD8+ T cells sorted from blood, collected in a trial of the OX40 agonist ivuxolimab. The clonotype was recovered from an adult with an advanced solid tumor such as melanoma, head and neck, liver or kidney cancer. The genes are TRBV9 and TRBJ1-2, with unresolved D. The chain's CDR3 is CASSVVQFYGYTF. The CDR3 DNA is TGTGCCAGCAGCGTAGTACAGTTCTATGGCTACACCTTC. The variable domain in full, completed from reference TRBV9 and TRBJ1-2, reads DSGVTQTPKHLITATGQRVTLRCSPRSGDLSVYWYQQSLDQGLQFLIQYYNGEERAKGNILERFSAQQFPDLHSELNLSSLELGDSALYFCASSVVQFYGYTFGSGTRLTVV.